Described below is a single T cell receptor (beta chain) sequence and its context. No cognate antigen has been identified for it. No base-level quality is on record; no much larger clone is a single base apart. V gives up 6 bases and J gives up 3 bases, and the segment between their germline ends measures 18 bases. Reading the germline V gene (reference sequence) gives CDR1 LNHDA and CDR2 SQIVND. The CDR3 runs 16 residues from the cysteine to the phenylalanine. Only CDR3 DNA is held: 48 bases, read in frame from base 1. This sample was included in a study of preoperative IRX-2 immunotherapy in early breast cancer (dated by TCRdb to between 2018 and 2021). Library generation was performed with the immunoSEQ multiplex PCR assay. Entries here come from immuneACCESS through TCRdb and include only in-frame sequences with V and J called. Some clones fail to appear in such tables; in the studies checked, an unresolved V gene covers under half of the shortfall, and the cause of the remainder is unknown. Recorded for this sample are around 30,000 clones; 83% of them occurred a single time. The ten top clones hold around 2.6% of the sample.

In the paper's terms, the treatment or condition label means: preoperative locoregional IRX-2 cytokine immunotherapy. The samples were obtained from a phase Ib study that tested preoperative, locoregional IRX-2 cytokine immunotherapy meant to prime immune responses. Before surgery, IRX-2 was given to the donors, who were patients with early-stage breast cancer. The TCR was taken from a human donor with breast cancer. Here the chain combines TRBV19 and TRBJ1-5; the D gene is perhaps TRBD1, from 5 matching bases. The specimen was lymph node tissue, collected from a patient treated with IRX-2 immunotherapy. The CDR3 reads CASSLTGDLFNQPQHF. Here is the DNA: TGTGCCAGTAGCCTTACAGGCGACCTATTCAATCAGCCCCAGCATTTT.